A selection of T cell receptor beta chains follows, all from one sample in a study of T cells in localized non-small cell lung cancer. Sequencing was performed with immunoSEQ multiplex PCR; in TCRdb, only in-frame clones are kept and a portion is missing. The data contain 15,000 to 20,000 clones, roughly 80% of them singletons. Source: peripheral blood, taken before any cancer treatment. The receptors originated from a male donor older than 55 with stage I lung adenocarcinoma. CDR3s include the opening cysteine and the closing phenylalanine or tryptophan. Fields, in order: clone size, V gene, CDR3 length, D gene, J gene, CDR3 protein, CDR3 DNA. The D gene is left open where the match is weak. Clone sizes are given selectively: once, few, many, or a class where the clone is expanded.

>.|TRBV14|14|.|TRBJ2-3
CASSQEFRGDTQYF
TGTGCCAGCAGCCAAGAGTTCAGGGGAGATACGCAGTATTTT
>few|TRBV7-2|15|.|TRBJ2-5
CASSLAAGVPETQYF
TGTGCCAGCAGCTTAGCGGCTGGGGTCCCGGAGACCCAGTACTTC
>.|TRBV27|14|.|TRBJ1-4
CASSLYPGNEKLFF
TGTGCCAGCAGTTTATATCCCGGCAACGAAAAACTGTTTTTT
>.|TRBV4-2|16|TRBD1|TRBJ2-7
CASSPQATGGSYEQYF
TGTGCCAGCAGCCCTCAAGCCACAGGGGGAAGCTACGAGCAGTACTTC
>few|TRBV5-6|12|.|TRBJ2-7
CASSLERYEQYF
TGTGCCAGCAGCTTAGAGCGGTACGAGCAGTACTTC
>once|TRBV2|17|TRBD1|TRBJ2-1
CASRRDSRIGSYNEQFF
TGTGCCAGCAGGAGGGACAGCCGGATCGGCTCCTACAATGAGCAGTTCTTC
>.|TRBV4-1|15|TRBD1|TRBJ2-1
CASSHGQGKGNEQFF
TGCGCCAGCAGCCACGGACAGGGAAAGGGCAATGAGCAGTTCTTC
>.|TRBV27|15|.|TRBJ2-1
CASSRNSEGGNEQFF
TGTGCCAGCAGTCGAAATAGCGAGGGGGGCAATGAGCAGTTCTTC
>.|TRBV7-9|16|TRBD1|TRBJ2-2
CASSLVGQGATGELFF
TGTGCCAGCAGCTTGGTGGGACAGGGGGCCACCGGGGAGCTGTTTTTT
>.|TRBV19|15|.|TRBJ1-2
CASSESAGGAYGYTF
TGTGCCAGTAGTGAGTCTGCCGGGGGCGCGTATGGCTACACCTTC
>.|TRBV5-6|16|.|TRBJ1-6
CASSLVPGQSNSPLHF
TGTGCCAGCAGCTTGGTACCCGGACAGTCTAATTCACCCCTCCACTTT
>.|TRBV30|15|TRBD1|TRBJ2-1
CAWRLQGASYNEQFF
TGTGCCTGGAGGTTACAGGGGGCATCCTACAATGAGCAGTTCTTC
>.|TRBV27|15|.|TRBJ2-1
CASSHRPSSYNEQFF
TGTGCCAGCAGCCATAGGCCGAGCTCCTACAATGAGCAGTTCTTC
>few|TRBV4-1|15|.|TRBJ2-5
CASSLSLWRQETQYF
TGCGCCAGCAGCCTCTCCTTGTGGAGGCAAGAGACCCAGTACTTC
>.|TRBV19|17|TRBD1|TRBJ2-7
CASSMIWTGKRTYEQYF
TGTGCCAGTAGTATGATATGGACAGGGAAAAGGACCTACGAGCAGTACTTC
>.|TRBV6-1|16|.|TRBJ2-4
CASSARLLAAKNIQYF
TGTGCCAGCAGTGCCCGACTTCTAGCGGCCAAAAACATTCAGTACTTC
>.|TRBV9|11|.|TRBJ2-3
CASSATDTQYF
TGTGCCAGCAGCGCCACAGATACGCAGTATTTT
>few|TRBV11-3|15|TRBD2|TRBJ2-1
CASSLERAGGNEQFF
TGTGCCAGCAGCTTAGAGAGAGCGGGGGGCAATGAGCAGTTCTTC
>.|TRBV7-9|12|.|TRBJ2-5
CASSFGVETQYF
TGTGCCAGCAGCTTTGGGGTGGAGACCCAGTACTTC
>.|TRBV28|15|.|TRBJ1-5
CASSPGSDRGQPQHF
TGTGCCAGCAGTCCGGGATCTGACCGAGGTCAGCCCCAGCATTTT
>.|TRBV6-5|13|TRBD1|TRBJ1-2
CATRGTGGDGYTF
TGTGCCACCCGCGGGACAGGAGGAGATGGCTACACCTTC
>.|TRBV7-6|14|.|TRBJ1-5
CASSLAQGNQPQHF
TGTGCCAGCAGCTTAGCCCAGGGCAATCAGCCCCAGCATTTT
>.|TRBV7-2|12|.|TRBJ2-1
CASSRPYNEQFF
TGTGCCAGCAGCCGCCCCTACAATGAGCAGTTCTTC
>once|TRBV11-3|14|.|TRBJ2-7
CASSLGAANYEQYF
TGTGCCAGCAGCTTAGGGGCAGCTAACTACGAGCAGTACTTC
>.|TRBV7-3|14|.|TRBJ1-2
CASSLGQGSYGYTF
TGTGCCAGCAGCTTAGGGCAGGGGAGTTATGGCTACACCTTC
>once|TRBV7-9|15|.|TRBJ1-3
CASSFLRSSGNTIYF
TGTGCCAGCAGCTTCCTCAGGAGCTCTGGAAACACCATATATTTT
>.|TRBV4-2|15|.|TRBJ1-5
CASSQVLDSNQPQHF
TGTGCCAGCAGCCAAGTCCTGGATAGCAATCAGCCCCAGCATTTT
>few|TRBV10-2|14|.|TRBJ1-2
CASSVGAGPYGYTF
TGCGCCAGCAGTGTGGGAGCCGGGCCCTATGGCTACACCTTC
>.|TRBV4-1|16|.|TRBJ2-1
CASSQDEGGPVYEQFF
TGCGCCAGCAGCCAAGACGAGGGGGGGCCCGTCTATGAGCAGTTCTTC